One sample yielded the 26 T cell receptor beta chains listed below, sequenced in a study of blood T cell repertoires in COVID-19. Sequencing was performed with immunoSEQ multiplex PCR; in TCRdb, only in-frame clones are kept and a portion is missing. This table holds a few hundred thousand clones, around 90% found once. Sequencing used peripheral blood. The receptors shown here come from a woman aged 25 to 39 with COVID-19, enrolled during active disease.

The chain joins TRBV14 to TRBJ2-7; 10 positions agree with TRBD1. The CDR3 length is 18 residues. J gave up 3 bases and V 1 base, and 12 bases lay outside the gene matches. Germline V gene lookup returns CDR1 SGHDN and CDR2 FVKESK. The CDR3 protein is CASSQVAKGQGRFYEQYF. CDR3 coding DNA: TGTGCCAGCAGCCAAGTGGCCAAGGGACAGGGGAGATTCTACGAGCAGTACTTC.

This sequence joins TRBV19 and TRBJ1-1; weak D call: TRBD1 (6 bases). The germline V gene encodes CDR1 LNHDA and CDR2 SQIVND (reference sequence). The CDR3 sequence is 11 residues long. Deletions cut 9 bases from V and 7 bases from J, with 12 bases between. CDR3 sequence: CASTDRLEAFF. CDR3 nucleotide sequence: TGTGCCAGCACGGACAGACTTGAAGCTTTCTTT.

Only one count was recorded for this clone. The V call is TRBV4-1, the J call TRBJ2-7; tentatively, D is TRBD2 (6 bases). Germline CDR1 is MGHRA and CDR2 is YSYEKL. Trimming shortened V by 0 bases and J by 4 bases, and 19 bases separated the two germline ends. CDR3 length: 17 residues. This CDR3 is CASSQDLGGRSRYEQYF. CDR3 coding DNA: TGCGCCAGCAGCCAAGATCTAGGAGGGCGGAGCCGTTACGAGCAGTACTTC.

This clone came up a few times. The J gene is TRBJ1-2, the V gene TRBV7-9, with D possibly being TRBD1 (6 bases). The CDR3 spans 14 residues. Per germline, CDR1 SEHNR and CDR2 FQNEAQ (reference sequence). Between the trimmed V and J ends, which lost 0 bases and 6 bases, there was a span of 11 bases. CDR3 region: CASSLAGGENGYTF. The DNA for the CDR3 is TGTGCCAGCAGCTTAGCAGGGGGGGAGAATGGCTACACCTTC.

This rearrangement joins TRBV27 to TRBJ1-6; 8 nucleotides agree with TRBD1. CDR3 length: 13 amino acids. J gave up 10 bases and V 6 bases, and 5 bases lay outside the gene matches. Germline V lookup: CDR1 MNHEY, CDR2 SMNVEV (reference sequence). The CDR3 loop is CASRNRGNSPLHF. The CDR3 coding sequence is TGTGCCAGCAGGAACAGGGGGAACTCACCCCTCCACTTT.

The V call is TRBV6-5, the J call TRBJ1-1, with no clear D. The germline V gene has CDR1 MNHEY and CDR2 SVGAGI. The V gene lost 7 bases and the J gene lost 4 bases, with 13 bases spanning the gap. The CDR3 sequence is 13 residues long. The CDR3 DNA follows: TGTGCCAGCATTCCTGGGGAGGGCACTGAAGCTTTCTTT. Its translation: CASIPGEGTEAFF.

With regard to this clone: One junction end does not reproduce the germline sequence, and a read error may be involved. The chain employs TRBV6-5 and TRBJ2-2; TRBD2 might be the D (5 bases). Germline V gene lookup returns CDR1 MNHEY and CDR2 SVGAGI. The CDR3 consists of 13 residues. The CDR3 reads CASSATDTGELFF. The CDR3 nucleotides read TGTGCCAGCAGCGCGACCGACACCGGGGAACTGTTTTTT.

The genes are TRBV24-1 and TRBJ2-2; 9 nucleotides line up with TRBD2. V was clipped by 2 bases and J by 5 bases; unmatched bases: 5. The CDR3 sequence is 16 residues long. CDR1 and CDR2 (germline): KGHDR, SFDVKD. Written as DNA, the CDR3 is TGTGCCACCAGTGATTCGCGGGAGGGCCAAACCGGGGAGCTGTTTTTT. Its protein product is CATSDSREGQTGELFF.

The chain carries TRBV11-2 and TRBJ2-7, with 10 bases identical to TRBD2. CDR1 is SGHAT, CDR2 FQNNGV, per germline. V lost 4 bases, J lost 4 bases, and 10 bases stayed unmatched. This CDR3 region has 16 residues. The chain's CDR3 is CASSSSAGSGRYEQYF. For the CDR3, the DNA is TGTGCCAGCAGCTCCTCCGCGGGTAGCGGGAGGTACGAGCAGTACTTC.

The rearrangement uses TRBV2 and TRBJ1-2, with TRBD1 matching over 9 bases. The CDR3 is 15 residues long. CDR1 is SNHLY, CDR2 FYNNEI, per germline. Losses at the gene ends were 4 bases for V and 0 bases for J; bases not matched to a gene: 3. For the CDR3, the DNA is TGTGCCAGCAGTGGGACAGGGGCTGCTAACTATGGCTACACCTTC. Encoded protein: CASSGTGAANYGYTF.

The CDR3 sequence: CASRWDSGYTF. The CDR3 coding sequence is TGCGCCAGCAGATGGGACTCCGGCTACACCTTC. The chain uses TRBV5-1 and TRBJ1-2, with D maybe TRBD1 (5 bases). Per the germline V gene, CDR1 is SGHRS and CDR2 is YFSETQ. Trimming took off 5 bases at V and 8 bases at J, with 10 bases between the two ends. There are 11 residues in the CDR3. Full variable domain (rest looked up from reference TRBV5-1 and TRBJ1-2): KAGVTQTPRYLIKTRGQQVTLSCSPISGHRSVSWYQQTPGQGLQFLFEYFSETQRNKGNFPGRFSGRQFSNSRSEMNVSTLELGDSALYLCASRWDSGYTFGSGTRLTVV.

The chain is built from TRBV2 and TRBJ1-5; the D gene is possibly TRBD1 (5 bases). The CDR3 is 15 amino acids. V was clipped by 2 bases and J by 0 bases, with 8 bases between them. Germline-derived CDR1 and CDR2 are SNHLY and FYNNEI. CDR3 region: CASSERQSSNQPQHF. As DNA, the CDR3 is TGTGCCAGCAGTGAACGACAGAGTAGCAATCAGCCCCAGCATTTT.

This chain connects TRBV19 to TRBJ2-5; weak D call: TRBD2 (6 bases). V lost 7 bases, J lost 4 bases, and 13 bases lay in between. The germline gives CDR1 LNHDA, CDR2 SQIVND (reference sequence). The CDR3 is made up of 13 amino acids. CDR3 bases: TGTGCCAGTAATGACGGGAGTAGAGAGACCCAGTACTTC. Its protein is CASNDGSRETQYF.

The chain couples TRBV2 to TRBJ2-7, with 13 positions matching TRBD2. The J segment lost 5 bases and the V segment lost 10 bases, leaving 8 bases of the junction unmatched. This CDR3 has 14 residues. Germline V lookup: CDR1 SNHLY, CDR2 FYNNEI. The CDR3 region has the DNA TGTGCCACCTGGACTAGCGGGAGAGAAAACGAGCAGTACTTC. This codes for CATWTSGRENEQYF.

V gene TRBV10-1 combines with J gene TRBJ2-3; 9 bases map to TRBD1. V was pared by 1 base and J by 1 base, with 3 bases of the junction left unmatched. Looked up from germline, CDR1 is WNHNN and CDR2 is SYGVQD (reference sequence). This CDR3 comprises 16 residues. CDR3 protein: CASSELTGGGTDTQYF. As DNA, the CDR3 is TGCGCCAGCAGTGAGTTGACAGGGGGAGGCACAGATACGCAGTATTTT.

This chain uses TRBV12-5 with TRBJ2-1; 9 nucleotides agree with TRBD1. The CDR3 is 15 residues long. Germline V gene sequence: CDR1 LGHNT, CDR2 FRNRAP. V shed 0 bases, J shed 4 bases, and the junction held 1 base outside the gene matches. CDR3 sequence (DNA): TGTGCTAGTGGTTTGGTACAGGGGGCGTACAATGAGCAGTTCTTC. Amino acids: CASGLVQGAYNEQFF.

This chain uses TRBV11-2 with TRBJ2-1; no firm D call. Germline V gives CDR1 SGHAT, CDR2 FQNNGV. This CDR3 comprises 13 residues. Deletions cut 2 bases from V and 5 bases from J, with 7 bases between. The chain's CDR3 is CASSLYQDNEQFF. CDR3 nucleotides: TGTGCCAGCAGCTTATATCAGGACAATGAGCAGTTCTTC.

The chain is built from TRBV5-6 and TRBJ2-5, with TRBD1 identical over 8 bases. Losses at the gene ends were 0 bases for V and 5 bases for J; bases not matched to a gene: 6. This CDR3 has 15 amino acids. Germline V gives CDR1 SGHDT, CDR2 YYEEEE. The CDR3 DNA is TGTGCCAGCAGCTTGGGACCGGACAGGGCCGAGACCCAGTACTTC. This sequence encodes CASSLGPDRAETQYF.

V is TRBV11-3 and J is TRBJ2-7; 8 bases match TRBD2. V lost 1 base and J lost 2; bases outside the gene matches: 4. CDR1 is SGHNT and CDR2 is YENEEA in the germline V gene. This CDR3 contains 15 residues. DNA for the CDR3: TGTGCCAGCAGCTTAGGGGCGGGAGGACCCTACGAGCAGTACTTC. It specifies CASSLGAGGPYEQYF.

This clone was seen a few times. The gene calls are TRBV6-1 and TRBJ1-1, with D hard to call. V lost 3 bases and J 4 bases, leaving 9 bases between the germline ends. CDR1 and CDR2 from the germline V gene are MNHNS and SASEGT. The CDR3 consists of 13 residues. The CDR3, as DNA: TGTGCCAGCAGTGATTTCAGTGGCACTGAAGCTTTCTTT. This encodes CASSDFSGTEAFF.

The rearrangement uses TRBV19 and TRBJ2-1, with 7 bases aligning to TRBD1. With 3 bases clipped from V and 2 bases from J, the junction kept 4 bases outside the gene matches. Germline V gene lookup returns CDR1 LNHDA and CDR2 SQIVND (reference sequence). This CDR3 is built from 15 residues. The CDR3 nucleotides are TGTGCCAGTAGTATTCAAAGGGGGCCCTACAATGAGCAGTTCTTC. It encodes CASSIQRGPYNEQFF.

V usage is TRBV5-4 and J usage is TRBJ2-1; D is possibly TRBD2 (6 bases). This CDR3 spans 20 amino acids. Between the trimmed V and J ends, which lost 0 bases and 6 bases, there was a span of 28 bases. Per germline, CDR1 SGHNT and CDR2 YYREEE (reference sequence). CDR3 coding DNA: TGTGCCAGCAGCTTGGGGAGGCAGGAGGGGTTTGATATGTCGGGCAATGAGCAGTTCTTC. Translation: CASSLGRQEGFDMSGNEQFF.

The chain is built from TRBV2 and TRBJ1-2, with 10 bases lining up with TRBD1. The CDR3 runs 14 residues. The V and J ends lost 4 bases and 7 bases, in that order; junction bases with no gene match: 6. The germline V gene encodes CDR1 SNHLY and CDR2 FYNNEI. The CDR3: CASSALTGGFGYTF. For the CDR3, the DNA is TGTGCCAGCAGTGCGTTGACAGGGGGCTTTGGCTACACCTTC.

This chain connects TRBV10-1 to TRBJ2-3, with 7 positions matching TRBD1. CDR1 and CDR2 (germline): WNHNN, SYGVQD (reference sequence). With V trimmed by 2 bases and J by 7 bases, 3 bases remained unmatched. The CDR3 has 13 residues. This chain's CDR3 is CASSEVRGNTQYF. The DNA for the CDR3 is TGCGCCAGCAGTGAGGTCAGGGGGAATACGCAGTATTTT.

This chain connects TRBV2 to TRBJ1-5, with D possibly matching TRBD1 (5 bases). V gave up 4 bases and J gave up 0 bases, with 10 bases separating them. Germline-derived CDR1 and CDR2 are SNHLY and FYNNEI. The CDR3 runs to 15 residues. The CDR3 sequence: CASSGQGYSNQPQHF. The CDR3 DNA sequence: TGTGCCAGCAGTGGTCAGGGCTATAGCAATCAGCCCCAGCATTTT.

The gene calls are TRBV19 and TRBJ1-5, with 9 bases matching TRBD1. J was trimmed by 5 bases and V by 4 bases; bases with no gene match: 6. Looked up from germline, CDR1 is LNHDA and CDR2 is SQIVND (reference sequence). This CDR3 comprises 15 residues. This chain's CDR3 is CASSNWDRDDQPQHF. In DNA, the CDR3 is TGTGCCAGTAGTAATTGGGACAGGGATGATCAGCCCCAGCATTTT.